A single sample is the source of the 9 T cell receptor beta chains below, sequenced in a study of T cell responses to AZD1222 COVID-19 vaccine. TCRdb's table, derived via immunoSEQ multiplex PCR, lists solely in-frame clones and lacks some. The table has 150,000 to 200,000 clones, 92% seen once. Sequences were derived from peripheral blood, sampled 28 days after the second AZD1222 dose. These receptors all come from an adult who received the AZD1222 COVID-19 vaccine.

V gene TRBV28 combines with J gene TRBJ2-2, with D perhaps TRBD2 (6 bases). The germline CDR1 and CDR2 sequences are MDHEN and SYDVKM. CDR3 length equals 15 residues. Trimming cost V 6 bases and J 6 bases, with 17 bases left between them. The CDR3 region has the DNA TGTGCCAGCAGGGCCAAACGGGAGATTCCCGGGGAGCTGTTTTTT. The encoded protein is CASRAKREIPGELFF. The full variable domain, in which reference TRBV28 and TRBJ2-2 provide the parts outside the CDR3, is DVKVTQSSRYLVKRTGEKVFLECVQDMDHENMFWYRQDPGLGLRLIYFSYDVKMKEKGDIPEGYSVSREKKERFSLILESASTNQTSMYLCASRAKREIPGELFFGEGSRLTVL.

The chain uses TRBV4-1 and TRBJ1-2; D ambiguous. The CDR3 has 12 amino acids. The V gene's germline CDR1 is MGHRA and CDR2 YSYEKL. V lost 3 bases and J lost 6, with 8 bases in between. CDR3 nucleotides: TGCGCCAGCAGCCAGCACACGGATGGCTACACCTTC. This translates into CASSQHTDGYTF.

The chain is built from TRBV5-1 and TRBJ2-6, with a weak D call TRBD1 (6 bases). The CDR3 spans 19 residues. Germline CDR1 is SGHRS and CDR2 is YFSETQ. The germline V and J ends were trimmed by 4 bases and 0 bases, with 20 bases remaining between them. The DNA of the CDR3 is TGCGCCAGCAGCCCGCCCTGGACAGCCAAAAGCTCTGGGGCCAACGTCCTGACTTTC. It encodes CASSPPWTAKSSGANVLTF.

The V call is TRBV28, the J call TRBJ2-7, with D perhaps TRBD2 (6 bases). CDR3 length: 15 residues. With 4 bases removed from V and 0 bases from J, the gap between germline ends came to 13 bases. Germline V CDR1 and CDR2: MDHEN, SYDVKM. Here the CDR3 reads CASSSRRDFSYEQYF. The CDR3 DNA follows: TGTGCCAGCAGTTCACGCCGGGACTTCTCCTACGAGCAGTACTTC.

The chain combines TRBV28 with TRBJ1-2, with TRBD1 identical over 9 bases. V dropped 7 bases and J dropped 4; count of bases not matched to a gene: 7. This CDR3 spans 14 amino acids. CDR1 and CDR2 from the germline V gene are MDHEN and SYDVKM. This CDR3 reads CASTQKDRGYGYTF. Here the CDR3 DNA reads TGTGCCAGCACCCAGAAGGACAGGGGCTATGGCTACACCTTC.

The rearrangement joins TRBV2 to TRBJ1-5, with a tentative D call TRBD1 (5 bases). Trimming took 7 bases from V and 4 from J, leaving 17 bases between them. The CDR3 is 15 amino acids. From germline, CDR1 is SNHLY and CDR2 FYNNEI. Here the CDR3 reads CASTAGVSRNQPQHF. The CDR3 DNA is TGTGCCAGCACCGCGGGGGTGTCGCGGAATCAGCCCCAGCATTTT. Drawing the rest from reference TRBV2 and TRBJ1-5, the complete variable domain is EPEVTQTPSHQVTQMGQEVILRCVPISNHLYFYWYRQILGQKVEFLVSFYNNEISEKSEIFDDQFSVERPDGSNFTLKIRSTKLEDSAMYFCASTAGVSRNQPQHFGDGTRLSIL.

This clone appeared a single time. The chain carries TRBV18 and TRBJ1-4, with D tentatively TRBD1 (5 bases). The CDR3 is 16 residues long. The germline CDR1 and CDR2 sequences are KGHSH and LQKENI. Trimming stripped 1 base from V and 0 bases from J, with 9 bases between. The CDR3 sequence is CASSPLDRATNEKLFF. The CDR3, as DNA: TGTGCCAGCTCACCACTCGACAGAGCAACTAATGAAAAACTGTTTTTT.

The genes are TRBV6-5 and TRBJ2-3; 7 bases map to TRBD2. Trimming took 9 bases from V and 1 from J; bases not matched to a gene: 4. The CDR3 is 13 amino acids. Germline CDR1 and CDR2: MNHEY and SVGAGI. The CDR3 coding sequence is TGTGCCAGGGGGAGCGGGGGCACAGATACGCAGTATTTT. As protein: CARGSGGTDTQYF.

CDR3: CASSQGPRGGSQPQHF. The CDR3 DNA reads TGTGCCAGCAGCCAAGGACCGAGGGGAGGAAGTCAGCCCCAGCATTTT. V gene TRBV3-1 (or the pseudogene TRBV3-2) combines with J gene TRBJ1-5, with TRBD1 as a possible D gene (5 bases). V gave up 1 base and J gave up 6 bases, with 16 bases separating them. CDR1 LGHDT and CDR2 YNNKEL come from the germline V gene (reference sequence). This CDR3 spans 16 amino acids.